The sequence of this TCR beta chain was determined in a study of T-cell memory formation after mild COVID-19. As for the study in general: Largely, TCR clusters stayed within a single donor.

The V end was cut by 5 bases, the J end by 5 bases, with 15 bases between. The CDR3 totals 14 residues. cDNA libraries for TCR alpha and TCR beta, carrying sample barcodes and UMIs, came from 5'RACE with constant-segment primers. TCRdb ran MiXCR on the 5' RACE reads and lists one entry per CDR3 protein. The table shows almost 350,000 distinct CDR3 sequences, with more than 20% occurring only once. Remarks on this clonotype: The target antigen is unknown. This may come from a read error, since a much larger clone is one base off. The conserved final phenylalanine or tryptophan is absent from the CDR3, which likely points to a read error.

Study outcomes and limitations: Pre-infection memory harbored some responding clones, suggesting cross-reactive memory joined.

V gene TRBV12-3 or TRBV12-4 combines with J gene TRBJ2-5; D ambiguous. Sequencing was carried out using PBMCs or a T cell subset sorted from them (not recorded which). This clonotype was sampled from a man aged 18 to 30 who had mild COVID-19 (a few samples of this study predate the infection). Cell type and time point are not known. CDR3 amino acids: CASSPFQIGETQYL. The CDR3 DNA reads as TGTGCCAGCAGTCCCTTTCAAATTGGGGAGACCCAGTACTTA.